This TCR beta chain was recovered during a study of blood T cell repertoires in COVID-19. Trimming stripped 5 bases from V and 0 bases from J, with 10 bases between. The CDR3 loop spans 13 amino acids. CDR1 is SQVTM, CDR2 ANQGSEA, per germline. Some clones are missing from TCRdb's copy, which holds only in-frame ones; the method was immunoSEQ multiplex PCR. The table includes around 130,000 clones, approximately 80% detected once. This TCR was recovered from a woman between 55 and 75 years old with acute or convalescent COVID-19. Sequencing was performed on peripheral blood. The V and J genes are TRBV29-1 and TRBJ2-5; perhaps TRBD1 as D (6 bases). The CDR3 reads CSVLHRDQETQYF. For the CDR3, the DNA is TGCAGCGTTTTGCACAGGGACCAAGAGACCCAGTACTTC.